This T cell receptor beta chain was recorded in a study of blood T cell repertoires in COVID-19. Overall study context: COVID-19 samples from acute and convalescent phases originated in the United States, Italy and Spain. The analysed material was cDNA or gDNA that came from T cells, B-cell-depleted T cells, or PBMCs.

V was trimmed by 0 bases and J by 4 bases, leaving 11 bases between them. CDR1 and CDR2 from the germline V gene are SGHKS and YYEKEE (reference sequence). The CDR3 is 15 amino acids. Sequenced by immunoSEQ multiplex PCR; TCRdb stores in-frame clones only, minus some. The repertoire includes 35,000 to 45,000 clones, roughly nine tenths of them detected once, and roughly a fifth sits in the top ten. This clone appeared once. This chain links TRBV5-5 with TRBJ2-1, with a possible D match to TRBD2 (6 bases). This clonotype was obtained from a man between 65 and 79 years old with acute or convalescent COVID-19. Sequencing was performed on peripheral blood. The CDR3 DNA follows: TGTGCCAGCAGCTTGGGTGGACTAATTTACAATGAGCAGTTCTTC. This gives the protein CASSLGGLIYNEQFF.